These T cell receptor beta chains were read from a single sample in a study of CD8 T cells in Susac syndrome. TCRdb re-analysed the immunoSEQ multiplex PCR reads in MiXCR, keeping a single row per CDR3 protein. The sample has 250,000 to 300,000 distinct CDR3 sequences; over 75% are singletons. Material: CD8+ T cells from PBMCs. Receptors originate from a human donor with multiple sclerosis. CDR3s include the opening cysteine and the closing phenylalanine or tryptophan. A D gene is named only where the DNA matches it firmly. The listing skips clone size in some rows; elsewhere it reads once, few, many or a size class.

>TRBV5-1|-|TRBD2|TRBJ2-1
TGCGCCAGCAGCTTGGAGGTCGGGAGGGCCAATGAGCAGTTCTTC
CASSLEVGRANEQFF
>TRBV11-2|-|TRBD2|TRBJ2-3
TGTGCCAGCAAAGTCCTAGCGGGGGGCCTCGCAGATACGCAGTATTTT
CASKVLAGGLADTQYF
>TRBV7-9|-|-|TRBJ1-2
TGTGCCAGCAGCGAAACACGAGAGAGGGTTGCCGGTGGCTACACCTTC
CASSETRERVAGGYTF
>TRBV12-3/TRBV12-4|-|-|TRBJ2-5
TGTGCCAGCAGTTTAAGAGTTGTTTGGGTCCAAGAGACCCAGTACTTC
CASSLRVVWVQETQYF
>TRBV4-3|-|-|TRBJ1-3
TGCGCCAGCAGCCAAGACGGGCTCGGAAACACCATATATTTT
CASSQDGLGNTIYF
>TRBV6-5|few|-|TRBJ1-5
TGTGCCAGCAGTTACTCGGTGGGGTACCAGCCCCAGCATTTT
CASSYSVGYQPQHF
>TRBV20-1|-|-|TRBJ2-6
TGCAGTGCTAGTGTCGTCGCGGGGGCCAACGTCCTGACTTTC
CSASVVAGANVLTF
>TRBV5-6|-|TRBD1|TRBJ1-5
TGTGCCAGCAGCGTCCGGGACAGGGGCAATCAGCCCCAGCATTTT
CASSVRDRGNQPQHF
>TRBV11-2|-|-|TRBJ1-1
TGTGCCAGCAGCTTAGATCCTCGCGCCGAAGCTTTCTTT
CASSLDPRAEAFF
>TRBV6-6|-|-|TRBJ1-2
TGTGCCAGCCAATCCGTGACGGCCGTATTCGGCTACACCTTC
CASQSVTAVFGYTF
>TRBV15|-|-|TRBJ2-7
TGTGCCACCAGCAGAAAGGCCGGGACCGAGCAGTACTTC
CATSRKAGTEQYF
>TRBV12-3/TRBV12-4|once|TRBD2|TRBJ2-1
TGTGCCAGCAGTTTAGACGGGAGGATGGATGAGCAGTTCTTC
CASSLDGRMDEQFF
>TRBV6-1|-|TRBD1|TRBJ2-3
TGTGCCAGCAGTCGTCTAGGGACAGGAGGCACAGATACGCAGTATTTT
CASSRLGTGGTDTQYF
>TRBV27|-|-|TRBJ2-2
TGTGCCAGCAGTTTATATAGCGAGGGAACCGGGGAGCTGTTTTTT
CASSLYSEGTGELFF
>TRBV11-2|-|-|TRBJ2-7
TGTGCCACGGGGGCCGTGGGGCAGTACTTC
CATGAVGQYF
>TRBV29-1|-|-|TRBJ1-2
TGCAGCGTCCGACTGGAAGCTAACTATGGCTACACCTTC
CSVRLEANYGYTF
>TRBV27|-|TRBD2|TRBJ2-1
TGTGCCAGCAGTTTAGGGGGAGGGGATAGGAATGAGCAGTTCTTC
CASSLGGGDRNEQFF
>TRBV7-9|-|TRBD1|TRBJ2-7
TGTGCCAGCCGCCCCGTTTTACGGACAGGGGGCTCCTACGAGCAGTACTTC
CASRPVLRTGGSYEQYF
>TRBV3-1|-|-|TRBJ2-3
TGTGCCAGCAGCAAAGATGGTCCCATTTGTATGCAAGATACGCAGTATTTT
CASSKDGPICMQDTQYF